What follows is one TCR beta chain and its context. The antigen is unknown. One junction end does not reproduce the germline sequence, and a read error may be involved. Other DNA variants within this sample encode the same CDR3. Germline loops: CDR1 MNHNS, CDR2 SASEGT. CDR3 length: 15 amino acids. The data belong to a study of cytomegalovirus exposure and HLA in healthy donors. The wider study: Prior work identified around 110 million unique TCR beta sequences in some 180 million T cells.

The study, taken as a whole, reports: Despite most TCR sequences being rare, some public TCRs occurred in many donors. Prior analysis indicated that the majority of TCR beta V segments exhibited productivity approximately 90% or approximately 30% of the time. TRBV6-2, TRBV6-3 and some other V segments were unresolvable in 87-base-pair reads.

The PCR ran on 60 Vbeta and 13 Jbeta primers. The table came from immunoSEQ multiplex PCR; TCRdb's copy has only in-frame clones and leaves some out. Seen here are under 200,000 clones, 79% observed once, and the top ten hold nearly 4.5%. Sequenced input: PBMCs. The chain is built from TRBV6-1 and TRBJ2-3; 7 nucleotides align to TRBD1. The TCR originated in a woman aged 25 to 39 in good health and CMV-seropositive. The CDR3 protein is CASSDEGARTDTQYF. DNA for the CDR3: TGTGCCAGCAGTGATGAGGGGGCCCGCACAGATACGCAATATTTT.